Given below is one T cell receptor beta chain in context. This clone was seen only a few times. There is no known antigen for this receptor. No base qualities exist here, and no much larger clone lies one base off it. The immunoSEQ Assay, a bias-controlled multiplex PCR, was used to amplify TCRbeta CDR3 regions from genomic DNA. The paper's data handling went like this. The number of nucleated cells in each sample was estimated by amplification of reference gene primers within the assay. To quantify the absolute abundance of each unique TCRbeta CDR3 rearrangement, sequence reads were collapsed and filtered. For each sample, productive Simpson clonality was calculated by taking the square root of Simpson's diversity index across productive rearrangements. Sourced from immuneACCESS, this table was stored by TCRdb with only in-frame sequences that have V and J called. A share of the clones is absent; for the studies checked, an unresolved V gene accounts for under half, and the remainder has no known explanation. For V, J and clone size, that table is used; D and trimming come from the DNA. Recorded for this sample are over 50,000 clones; about 85% of them occurred a single time. The biggest ten clones account for 10% of the sample.

The germline V gene yields SGDLS for CDR1 and YYNGEE for CDR2. Trimming accounts for 0 bases at V and 2 bases at J, while the number of junction bases matched to no gene is 7. The CDR3 covers 16 residues, taking in both the cysteine and the phenylalanine. Only the CDR3 region is kept as DNA, spanning 48 bases read in frame from base 1. The collaborating institutions used their own protocols to collect whole blood in K2EDTA tubes. Collaborator samples were shipped for TCRbeta analysis as frozen whole blood, isolated PBMCs, or DNA extracted from either sample type. This record belongs to a study of blood T cell repertoires in COVID-19 (dated by TCRdb to the early 2020s). About the full investigation: Samples covering the acute and convalescent phases of COVID-19 were provided by collaborators in the United States, Italy and Spain. The prospective study material was composed of cDNA or gDNA derived from T cells, B-cell-depleted T cells, or PBMCs. Subjects who had been exposed to COVID-19, were actively infected with it, or had recovered from it provided the deeply sampled blood TCRbeta repertoires that made up the dataset. A freely available public database, intended as a resource for researchers studying the immune response to SARS-CoV-2, is where the repertoires were released. The samples were drawn from the first 160 participants of the ongoing ImmuneRACE study and from 1,254 subjects provided by 6 global collaborators. Nearly every sample came with metadata listing a de-identified subject ID, COVID-19 status, age in years and sex. Where available, HLA class I and class II types were obtained from metadata supplied by the sample provider rather than from assay-based typing.

The investigation overall reported the following: Clinical and demographic metadata were provided uncurated, with the amount varying by source and participant.

This receptor was obtained from a human donor in a cohort sampled during active COVID-19. Sequenced input: peripheral blood. The V and J genes are TRBV9 and TRBJ2-7, with 8 middle bases fitting TRBD2. In nucleotide form, the sequence is TGTGCCAGCAGCGTAGCTCCAGCGGGAGAGCCCTACGAGCAGTACTTC. This gives the protein CASSVAPAGEPYEQYF. With the portions outside the CDR3 filled from the reference TRBV9 and TRBJ2-7 genes, the complete variable region becomes DSGVTQTPKHLITATGQRVTLRCSPRSGDLSVYWYQQSLDQGLQFLIQYYNGEERAKGNILERFSAQQFPDLHSELNLSSLELGDSALYFCASSVAPAGEPYEQYFGPGTRLTVT.